This TCR beta chain was sequenced for a study of PD-1 blockade in classical Hodgkin lymphoma. Time point defined: newly diagnosed, previously untreated cHL patient sample. Starting with thawed PBMCs, CD4+ T cells were purified by magnetic negative selection. Germline V CDR1 and CDR2: MDHEN, SYDVKM. This CDR3 spans 11 amino acids. V was pared by 6 bases and J by 7 bases, with 10 bases between. Clones were sequenced by immunoSEQ multiplex PCR, and TCRdb holds only the in-frame ones, with some missing. The table lists under 40,000 clones, around 90% of them singletons. Sequencing used CD4+ T cells from blood. The chain carries TRBV28 and TRBJ2-7; D is undetermined. The TCR sequence derives from a human donor with classical Hodgkin lymphoma. The DNA of the CDR3 is TGTGCCAGCAGCCGTGGGGAAGAGCAGTACGTC. Amino acids: CASSRGEEQYV.